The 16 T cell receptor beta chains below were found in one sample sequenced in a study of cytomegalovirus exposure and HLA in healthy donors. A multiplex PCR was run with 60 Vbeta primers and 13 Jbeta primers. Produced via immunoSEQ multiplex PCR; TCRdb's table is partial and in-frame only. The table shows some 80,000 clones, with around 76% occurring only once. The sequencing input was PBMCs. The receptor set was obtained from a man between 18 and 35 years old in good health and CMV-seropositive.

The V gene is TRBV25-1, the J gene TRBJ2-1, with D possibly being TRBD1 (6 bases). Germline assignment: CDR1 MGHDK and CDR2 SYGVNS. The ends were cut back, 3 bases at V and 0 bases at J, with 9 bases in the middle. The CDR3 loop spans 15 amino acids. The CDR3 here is CASSDRGFSYNEQFF. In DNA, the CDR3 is TGTGCCAGCAGTGACAGGGGATTCTCCTACAATGAGCAGTTCTTC.

CDR3 sequence reads: CSVEDLGNTIYF. CDR3 DNA sequence: TGCAGCGTTGAAGATCTGGGAAACACCATATATTTT. The V and J genes are TRBV29-1 and TRBJ1-3; D is uncertain. The CDR3 covers 12 residues. The V and J ends lost 0 bases and 4 bases respectively, with 4 bases between them. Germline assignment: CDR1 SQVTM and CDR2 ANQGSEA.

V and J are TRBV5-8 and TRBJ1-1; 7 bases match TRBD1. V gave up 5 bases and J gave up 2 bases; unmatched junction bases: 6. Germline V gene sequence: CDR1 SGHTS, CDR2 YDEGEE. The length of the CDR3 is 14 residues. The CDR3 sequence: CASRAGQFNTEAFF. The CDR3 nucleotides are TGTGCCAGCAGGGCGGGACAGTTCAACACTGAAGCTTTCTTT.

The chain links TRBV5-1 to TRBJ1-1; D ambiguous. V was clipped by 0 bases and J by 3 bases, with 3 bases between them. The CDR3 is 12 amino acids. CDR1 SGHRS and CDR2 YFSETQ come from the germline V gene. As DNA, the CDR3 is TGCGCCAGCAGCTTGGCGGACACTGAAGCTTTCTTT. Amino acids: CASSLADTEAFF.

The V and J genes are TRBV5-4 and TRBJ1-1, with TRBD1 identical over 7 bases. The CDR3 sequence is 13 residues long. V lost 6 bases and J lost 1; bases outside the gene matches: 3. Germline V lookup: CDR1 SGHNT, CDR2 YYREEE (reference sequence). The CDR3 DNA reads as TGTGCCAGCATCGGGACAGAGAACACTGAAGCTTTCTTT. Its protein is CASIGTENTEAFF.

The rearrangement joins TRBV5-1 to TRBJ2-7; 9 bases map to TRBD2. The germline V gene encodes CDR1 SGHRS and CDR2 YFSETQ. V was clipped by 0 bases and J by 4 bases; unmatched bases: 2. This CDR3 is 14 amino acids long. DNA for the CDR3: TGCGCCAGCAGCTTGGGTAGCGGGAGTTACGAGCAGTACTTC. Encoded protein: CASSLGSGSYEQYF.

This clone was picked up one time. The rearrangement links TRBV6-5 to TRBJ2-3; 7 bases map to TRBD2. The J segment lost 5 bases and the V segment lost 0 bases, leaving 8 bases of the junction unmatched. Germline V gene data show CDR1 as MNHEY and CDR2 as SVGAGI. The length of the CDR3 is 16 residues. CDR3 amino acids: CASSYSTGGGGDTQYF. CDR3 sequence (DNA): TGTGCCAGCAGTTACTCAACGGGAGGCGGGGGAGATACGCAGTATTTT.

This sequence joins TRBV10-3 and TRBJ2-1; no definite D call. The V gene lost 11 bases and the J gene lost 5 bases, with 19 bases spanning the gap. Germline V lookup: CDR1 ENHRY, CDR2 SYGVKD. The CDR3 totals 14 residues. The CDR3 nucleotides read TGTGCCTCGCGAAGAGAGGTTCGCAACAATGAGCAGTTCTTC. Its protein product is CASRREVRNNEQFF.

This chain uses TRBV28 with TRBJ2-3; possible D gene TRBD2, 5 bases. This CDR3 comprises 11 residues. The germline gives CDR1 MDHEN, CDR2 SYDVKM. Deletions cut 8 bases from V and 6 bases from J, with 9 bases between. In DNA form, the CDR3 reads TGTGCCAGCCGAGGGCGGGATACGCAGTATTTT. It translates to CASRGRDTQYF.

CDR3 loop: CATLGLAGTRYF. Here the CDR3 DNA reads TGTGCCACCCTGGGACTAGCGGGGACTCGGTACTTC. The chain combines TRBV7-9 with TRBJ2-4, with 13 bases aligning to TRBD2. Germline CDR1 is SEHNR and CDR2 is FQNEAQ (reference sequence). The CDR3 runs 12 residues. The V and J ends lost 10 bases and 15 bases, in that order; junction bases with no gene match: 9.

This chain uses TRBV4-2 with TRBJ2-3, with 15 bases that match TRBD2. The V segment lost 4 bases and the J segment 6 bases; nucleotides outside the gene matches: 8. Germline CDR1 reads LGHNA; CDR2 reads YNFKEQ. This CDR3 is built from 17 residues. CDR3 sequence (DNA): TGTGCCAGCAGCCTTGCGGGGACTAGCGGGAGGAGCGATACGCAGTATTTT. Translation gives CASSLAGTSGRSDTQYF.

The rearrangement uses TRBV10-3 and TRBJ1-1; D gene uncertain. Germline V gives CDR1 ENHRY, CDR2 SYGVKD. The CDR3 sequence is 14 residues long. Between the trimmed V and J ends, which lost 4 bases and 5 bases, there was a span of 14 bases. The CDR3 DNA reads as TGTGCCATCAGTGCGGCGGGATCAGGTACTGAAGCTTTCTTT. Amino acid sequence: CAISAAGSGTEAFF.

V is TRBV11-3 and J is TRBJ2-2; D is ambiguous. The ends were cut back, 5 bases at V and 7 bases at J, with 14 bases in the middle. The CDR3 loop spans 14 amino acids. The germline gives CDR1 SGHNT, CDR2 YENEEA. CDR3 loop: CASSPLGDGGELFF. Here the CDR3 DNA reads TGTGCCAGCAGCCCGCTAGGTGACGGCGGGGAGCTGTTTTTT.

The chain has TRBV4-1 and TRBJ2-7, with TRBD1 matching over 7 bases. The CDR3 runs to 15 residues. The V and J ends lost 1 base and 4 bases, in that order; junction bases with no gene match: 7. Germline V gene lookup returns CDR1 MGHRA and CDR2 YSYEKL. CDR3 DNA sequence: TGCGCCAGCAGCCAAGCCGGGACAGAGCATTACGAGCAGTACTTC. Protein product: CASSQAGTEHYEQYF.

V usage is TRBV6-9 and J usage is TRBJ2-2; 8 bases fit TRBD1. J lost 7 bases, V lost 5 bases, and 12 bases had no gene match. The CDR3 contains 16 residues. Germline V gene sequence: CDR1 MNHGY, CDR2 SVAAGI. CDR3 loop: CASSQKVGQGIGELFF. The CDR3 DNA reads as TGTGCCAGCAGTCAAAAAGTAGGACAGGGCATCGGGGAGCTGTTTTTT.

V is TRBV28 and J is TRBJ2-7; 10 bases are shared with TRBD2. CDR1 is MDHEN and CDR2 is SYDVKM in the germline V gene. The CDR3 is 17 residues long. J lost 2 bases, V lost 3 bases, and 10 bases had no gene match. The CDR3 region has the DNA TGTGCCAGCAGTTTCACGGGCGGACTAGCGGTCGCCTACGAGCAGTACTTC. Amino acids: CASSFTGGLAVAYEQYF.